Below are 28 T cell receptor beta chains sequenced from a single sample in a study of CD8 T cells in ankylosing spondylitis. Findings of the study overall: Ankylosing spondylitis blood seemed to carry a telltale TCR beta motif made of about 8 highly homologous variants.

Via MiXCR, TCRdb re-called the 5' RACE reads, giving one row per CDR3 protein. The sample yields under 250,000 distinct CDR3 sequences, about 7.3% seen once. No cognate antigen is known for these TCRs. The sequencing sample was made of blood, either unsorted or a sorted T cell fraction (not recorded which). The receptors originated from a male donor with ankylosing spondylitis.

The chain carries TRBV5-6 and TRBJ2-7, with TRBD1 matching over 7 bases. The CDR3 extends over 14 amino acids. The V segment lost 4 bases and the J segment 2 bases; nucleotides outside the gene matches: 6. Germline V CDR1 and CDR2: SGHDT, YYEEEE. The CDR3 loop is CASSLTGNTYEQYF. The CDR3 DNA follows: TGTGCCAGCAGCCTGACAGGGAATACCTACGAGCAGTACTTC.

The J gene is TRBJ2-1, the V gene TRBV2; 7 bases are a match to TRBD2. CDR3 length: 15 amino acids. Germline CDR1 and CDR2: SNHLY and FYNNEI. In nucleotides, the CDR3 is TGTGCTACCGGGGGGAGCGGGGAAAACCACAATGAGCAGTTCTTC. Protein sequence: CATGGSGENHNEQFF.

The chain uses TRBV2 and TRBJ2-6; D possibly corresponds to TRBD1 (6 bases). In germline, CDR1 is SNHLY, CDR2 FYNNEI. The CDR3 covers 16 residues. V lost 7 bases and J lost 2, with 15 bases in between. CDR3 sequence reads: CASTQYRVTGANVLTF. The CDR3, as DNA: TGTGCCAGCACTCAATACAGGGTAACTGGGGCCAACGTCCTGACTTTC.

This clonotype was found a few times. V and J are TRBV6-2 or TRBV6-3 and TRBJ1-2, with D possibly being TRBD1 (6 bases). Between the trimmed V and J ends, which lost 6 bases and 3 bases, there was a span of 20 bases. There are 16 residues in the CDR3. Germline-derived CDR1 and CDR2 are MNHEY and SVGEGT. Here the CDR3 reads CASRRPQGRGHYGYTF. The CDR3 DNA reads as TGTGCCAGCAGACGTCCACAGGGCCGAGGGCACTATGGCTACACCTTC.

This clonotype was counted ten times or more. The chain links TRBV7-6 to TRBJ2-3; the D call may be TRBD1 or TRBD2 (5 bases each). The ends were cut back, 4 bases at V and 2 bases at J, with 7 bases in the middle. The CDR3 has 13 residues. CDR1 and CDR2 from the germline V gene are SGHVS and FNYEAQ. CDR3 in amino acids: CASSWDDTDTQYF. CDR3 in DNA: TGTGCCAGCAGCTGGGACGACACAGATACGCAGTATTTT.

At least ten counts were recorded for this clonotype. CDR3 sequence (DNA): TGCAGTGCGCCAGCCAACCCTCTGGGCTACACCTTC. Translation gives CSAPANPLGYTF. J is TRBJ1-2 and V is TRBV20-1; D is unresolved. This CDR3 has 12 amino acids. CDR1 is DFQATT, CDR2 SNEGSKA, per germline (reference sequence). Trimming stripped 6 bases from V and 8 bases from J, with 16 bases between.

The chain couples TRBV6-5 to TRBJ1-2; D is perhaps TRBD1 (5 bases). This CDR3 is built from 16 residues. Trimming stripped 1 base from V and 8 bases from J, with 20 bases between. CDR1 and CDR2 (germline): MNHEY, SVGAGI. The CDR3 DNA reads as TGTGCCAGCAGTTACTTCACGGAGAAGGGGCGTAAGGGCTACACCTTC. Translation: CASSYFTEKGRKGYTF.

This clonotype was found many times. The rearrangement joins TRBV12-3 or TRBV12-4 to TRBJ2-7, with 7 bases that match TRBD2. V lost 5 bases, J lost 2 bases, and 3 bases stayed unmatched. The CDR3 is 13 residues long. As DNA, the CDR3 is TGTGCCAGCAGTAGCGGGGCCCCCTACGAGCAGTACTTC. This sequence encodes CASSSGAPYEQYF.

In its sample, this clonotype was seen many times. The CDR3 coding sequence is TGTGCCAGCAGTTCAGCGGGAGACCTTGGGGAGCAGTTCTTC. This gives the protein CASSSAGDLGEQFF. This rearrangement joins TRBV28 to TRBJ2-1, with 8 bases lining up with TRBD2. Germline V gene lookup returns CDR1 MDHEN and CDR2 SYDVKM. This CDR3 has 14 residues. V gave up 4 bases and J gave up 10 bases; unmatched junction bases: 9.

This clonotype has ten or more counts. The CDR3 here is CSAYRARGYGYTF. For the CDR3, the DNA is TGCAGTGCTTACAGGGCCCGCGGGTATGGCTACACCTTC. The J gene is TRBJ1-2, the V gene TRBV20-1; D is perhaps TRBD1 (6 bases). With 5 bases removed from V and 5 bases from J, the gap between germline ends came to 15 bases. The CDR3 totals 13 residues. In germline, CDR1 is DFQATT, CDR2 SNEGSKA (reference sequence).

This clonotype was recorded many times. The chain joins TRBV7-2 to TRBJ2-1, with no clear D. V dropped 6 bases and J dropped 4 bases, with 4 bases sitting between them. The CDR3 loop spans 11 amino acids. CDR1 is SGHTA and CDR2 is FQGNSA in the germline V gene. CDR3 in amino acids: CASRLYNEQFF. CDR3 nucleotides: TGTGCCAGCAGGCTTTACAATGAGCAGTTCTTC.

This clonotype was seen repeatedly, ten times or more. The V gene is TRBV6-5, the J gene TRBJ1-2; a possible D gene is TRBD1 (6 bases). Germline values: CDR1 MNHEY, CDR2 SVGAGI. CDR3 length: 15 residues. Deletions cut 0 bases from V and 8 bases from J, with 16 bases between. The CDR3 coding sequence is TGTGCCAGCAGTTACTCGCGCGGGGGGGCGGACGGCTACACCTTC. Its translation: CASSYSRGGADGYTF.

Ten or more counts support this clonotype. The gene calls are TRBV7-9 and TRBJ2-1; 8 nucleotides agree with TRBD1. The CDR3 has 15 amino acids. The junction had 4 bases not matched to a gene; V was cut back by 4 bases and J by 2 bases. The germline CDR1 and CDR2 sequences are SEHNR and FQNEAQ (reference sequence). The CDR3 bases are TGTGCCAGCAGCTCGTACAGGGGGGCCTACAATGAGCAGTTCTTC. This gives the protein CASSSYRGAYNEQFF.

Many counts were recorded for this clonotype. This chain connects TRBV6-2 or TRBV6-3 to TRBJ1-1; D is uncertain. From germline, CDR1 is MNHEY and CDR2 SVGEGT. Deletions cut 7 bases from V and 6 bases from J, with 15 bases between. This CDR3 contains 13 residues. As DNA, the CDR3 is TGTGCCAGCATCCAATCTCGGATTTCTGAAGCTTTCTTT. Its protein product is CASIQSRISEAFF.

The sample holds many counts of this clonotype. V and J are TRBV27 and TRBJ2-4; 11 nucleotides match TRBD2. This CDR3 is 15 amino acids long. The V gene's germline CDR1 is MNHEY and CDR2 SMNVEV (reference sequence). With V trimmed by 4 bases and J by 4 bases, 3 bases remained unmatched. This chain's CDR3 is CASSSGTSGKNIQYF. CDR3 sequence (DNA): TGTGCCAGCAGTTCCGGGACTAGCGGTAAAAACATTCAGTACTTC.

This clonotype appeared many times. The chain combines TRBV29-1 with TRBJ2-7, with unresolved D. The germline V gene has CDR1 SQVTM and CDR2 ANQGSEA. This CDR3 is 12 amino acids long. The V and J ends lost 6 bases and 5 bases respectively, with 14 bases between them. The CDR3 DNA follows: TGCAGCGTGACCACGAGGAGTAACGAGCAGTACTTC. Protein sequence: CSVTTRSNEQYF.

This clonotype was observed many times. V gene TRBV2 combines with J gene TRBJ2-1; 7 bases fit TRBD2. V lost 8 bases to trimming and J lost 0 bases; unmatched junction nucleotides: 1. The CDR3 is made up of 13 amino acids. The V gene's germline CDR1 is SNHLY and CDR2 FYNNEI. CDR3 residues: CASAGVSYNEQFF. The CDR3 DNA reads TGTGCCAGCGCGGGGGTCTCCTACAATGAGCAGTTCTTC.

There are many counts of this clonotype. V usage is TRBV10-3 and J usage is TRBJ2-2, with 11 bases that match TRBD2. The CDR3 runs 15 residues. Per the germline V gene, CDR1 is ENHRY and CDR2 is SYGVKD. V gave up 7 bases and J gave up 4 bases; unmatched junction bases: 5. The CDR3 DNA sequence: TGTGCCATCACTGGGACTAGCGGATTCACCGGGGAGCTGTTTTTT. This encodes CAITGTSGFTGELFF.

The chain joins TRBV4-1 to TRBJ2-7; possible D gene TRBD1, 5 bases. V gave up 0 bases and J gave up 4 bases, with 22 bases separating them. The CDR3 consists of 18 residues. Germline lookup yields CDR1 MGHRA and CDR2 YSYEKL. The CDR3 DNA is TGCGCCAGCAGCCAAGAAACCTTCCGACGAAGCAGGGATTACGAGCAGTACTTC. This gives the protein CASSQETFRRSRDYEQYF.

This clonotype was observed a handful of times. The CDR3 DNA reads as TGTGCCAGCAGGGAACCCTTAAAAGATACGCAGTATTTT. This encodes CASREPLKDTQYF. The chain uses TRBV6-4 and TRBJ2-3, with D hard to call. Germline V gives CDR1 MRHNA, CDR2 SNTAGT. V was pared by 6 bases and J by 5 bases, with 12 bases between. The CDR3 runs 13 residues.

This clonotype was counted only a few times. The rearrangement uses TRBV9 and TRBJ1-4; TRBD1 is a possible D gene (5 bases). V was clipped by 0 bases and J by 0 bases, with 12 bases between them. The CDR3 contains 17 residues. Germline loops: CDR1 SGDLS, CDR2 YYNGEE. The CDR3, as DNA: TGTGCCAGCAGCGTAGGGGGGGACGTTGCAACTAATGAAAAACTGTTTTTT. Protein sequence: CASSVGGDVATNEKLFF.

This clonotype was detected many times. The J gene is TRBJ2-1, the V gene TRBV7-2, with D hard to call. The CDR3 extends over 16 amino acids. V lost 2 bases, J lost 0 bases, and 11 bases lay in between. Germline values: CDR1 SGHTA, CDR2 FQGNSA. The CDR3 loop is CASSLTRPSSYNEQFF. The CDR3 nucleotides read TGTGCCAGCAGCTTAACGCGCCCGAGCTCCTACAATGAGCAGTTCTTC.

V gene TRBV30 combines with J gene TRBJ2-7; TRBD1 matches 9 bases. Germline CDR1 and CDR2: GTSNPN and SVGIG (reference sequence). V shed 3 bases, J shed 4 bases, and the junction held 7 bases outside the gene matches. This CDR3 region has 14 residues. The CDR3: CAWRMGQGYYEQYF. CDR3 nucleotides: TGTGCCTGGAGAATGGGACAGGGTTATTACGAGCAGTACTTC.

This clonotype occurred a few times. V gene TRBV19 combines with J gene TRBJ2-7, with 9 bases matching TRBD2. In germline, CDR1 is LNHDA, CDR2 SQIVND (reference sequence). The J segment lost 3 bases and the V segment lost 5 bases, leaving 5 bases of the junction unmatched. This CDR3 has 14 residues. The chain's CDR3 is CASSVNSGSYEQYF. DNA for the CDR3: TGTGCCAGTAGTGTTAATAGCGGGAGCTACGAGCAGTACTTC.

There are a few counts of this clonotype. This rearrangement joins TRBV12-3 or TRBV12-4 to TRBJ2-3, with a possible D match to TRBD2 (6 bases). CDR3 length: 19 residues. The V end was cut by 5 bases, the J end by 0 bases, with 24 bases between. CDR3 in amino acids: CASSPSWGAGTSSTDTQYF. In DNA form, the CDR3 reads TGTGCCAGCAGTCCATCGTGGGGCGCCGGGACTTCTAGCACAGATACGCAGTATTTT.

This clonotype was detected a few times. The chain uses TRBV9 and TRBJ2-5; 9 bases fit TRBD1. V gave up 2 bases and J gave up 4 bases; unmatched junction bases: 6. The CDR3 runs to 15 residues. Per the germline V gene, CDR1 is SGDLS and CDR2 is YYNGEE. The CDR3 reads CASSVGQGEGETQYF. In DNA, the CDR3 is TGTGCCAGCAGCGTGGGACAGGGTGAGGGAGAGACCCAGTACTTC.

This clonotype was seen ten or more times. The gene calls are TRBV6-5 and TRBJ2-4; no clear D gene. Trimming cost V 0 bases and J 1 base, with 7 bases left between them. The CDR3 has 15 amino acids. Germline V gene sequence: CDR1 MNHEY, CDR2 SVGAGI. In nucleotides, the CDR3 is TGTGCCAGCAGTTACTCGAAGAGTGCCAAAAACATTCAGTACTTC. Residues: CASSYSKSAKNIQYF.

This clonotype has a count of ten or more. The chain carries TRBV9 and TRBJ1-1; D possibly corresponds to TRBD1 (6 bases). The V and J ends lost 4 bases and 7 bases respectively, with 17 bases between them. Germline V CDR1 and CDR2: SGDLS, YYNGEE. The length of the CDR3 is 14 residues. The CDR3 nucleotides are TGTGCCAGCAGCATGCGACAGGTCGGGGGTGAAGCTTTCTTT. This translates into CASSMRQVGGEAFF.